These 11 T cell receptor beta chains originate from one sample sequenced in a study of T cell responses to AZD1222 COVID-19 vaccine. This table comes from immunoSEQ multiplex PCR, and its TCRdb copy is limited to in-frame clones, with some not included. The sample shows around 110,000 clones, approximately 92% of them seen only once. The material was peripheral blood, obtained 28 days after the second AZD1222 dose. These receptor sequences come from an adult who received the AZD1222 COVID-19 vaccine.

The chain recombines TRBV12-3 or TRBV12-4 with TRBJ2-3, with 8 bases fitting TRBD1. The ends lost 7 bases at V and 4 bases at J; junction bases unmatched: 4. The CDR3 has 13 amino acids. CDR3 sequence reads: CASTSRGPDTQYF. CDR3 bases: TGTGCCAGCACCAGCAGGGGGCCAGATACGCAGTATTTT.

CDR3 sequence: CASSFGQGGYTF. DNA of the CDR3: TGTGCCAGCAGTTTCGGGCAGGGAGGCTACACCTTC. V gene TRBV12-3 or TRBV12-4 combines with J gene TRBJ1-2; possibly TRBD1 for D (5 bases). Trimming removed 3 bases from V and 8 bases from J, with 10 bases in between. The CDR3 is 12 amino acids.

This rearrangement joins TRBV29-1 to TRBJ2-3, with 10 bases aligning to TRBD1. The CDR3 contains 14 residues. With V trimmed by 5 bases and J by 4 bases, 6 bases remained unmatched. The germline CDR1 and CDR2 sequences are SQVTM and ANQGSEA. DNA for the CDR3: TGCAGCGTTAGGGACAGGGGAAGAGCAGATACGCAGTATTTT. Translating it yields CSVRDRGRADTQYF.

This sequence joins TRBV6-1 and TRBJ1-1, with TRBD1 matching over 7 bases. Germline assignment: CDR1 MNHNS and CDR2 SASEGT. CDR3 size: 17 residues. V was pared by 6 bases and J by 1 base, with 14 bases of the junction left unmatched. The DNA for the CDR3 is TGTGCCAGCAGGGAAAGGACAGGTGGGGCCTCGAACACTGAAGCTTTCTTT. The encoded protein is CASRERTGGASNTEAFF.

V gene TRBV18 combines with J gene TRBJ1-5; 10 nucleotides line up with TRBD1. With V trimmed by 6 bases and J by 5 bases, 4 bases remained unmatched. The germline V gene has CDR1 KGHSH and CDR2 LQKENI. The length of the CDR3 is 14 residues. CDR3 nucleotides: TGTGCCAGCTCCCTCGACAGGGGGCATCAGCCCCAGCATTTT. It codes for CASSLDRGHQPQHF.

The J gene is TRBJ2-7, the V gene TRBV4-2; 9 nucleotides agree with TRBD2. Germline V gives CDR1 LGHNA, CDR2 YNFKEQ. This CDR3 comprises 16 residues. The junction had 10 bases not matched to a gene; V was cut back by 3 bases and J by 4 bases. The CDR3 loop is CASSQWSPSGVYEQYF. For the CDR3, the DNA is TGTGCCAGCAGCCAGTGGTCTCCTAGCGGGGTTTACGAGCAGTACTTC.

This chain links TRBV6-5 with TRBJ2-3; D might be TRBD2 (6 bases). CDR3 length equals 15 residues. Trimming pared 6 bases from V and 9 bases from J, leaving 22 bases between. Germline assignment: CDR1 MNHEY and CDR2 SVGAGI. CDR3 DNA: TGTGCCAGCAGCCCCTCCGGGACTGGGGCCCTCACGCAGTATTTT. The encoded protein is CASSPSGTGALTQYF.

The gene calls are TRBV5-4 and TRBJ2-1; D gene ambiguous. V was cut by 1 base and J by 9 bases, with 8 bases left in between. Germline CDR1 and CDR2: SGHNT and YYREEE (reference sequence). The CDR3 is 12 residues long. DNA of the CDR3: TGTGCCAGCAGCTTGTATTCAAGTGAGCAGTTCTTC. It encodes CASSLYSSEQFF. Drawing the rest from reference TRBV5-4 and TRBJ2-1, the complete variable domain is ETGVTQSPTHLIKTRGQQVTLRCSSQSGHNTVSWYQQALGQGPQFIFQYYREEENGRGNFPPRFSGLQFPNYSSELNVNALELDDSALYLCASSLYSSEQFFGPGTRLTVL.

V usage is TRBV6-5 and J usage is TRBJ1-4; D unresolved. The CDR3 is 14 amino acids. The V end lost 4 bases, the J end lost 5 bases, and 11 bases lay between the germline ends. Germline values: CDR1 MNHEY, CDR2 SVGAGI. This CDR3 reads CASSWKTGNEKLFF. In DNA, the CDR3 is TGTGCCAGCAGTTGGAAGACGGGGAATGAAAAACTGTTTTTT.

J is TRBJ1-1 and V is TRBV13; D possibly corresponds to TRBD1 (5 bases). The CDR3 runs to 16 residues. The germline V gene encodes CDR1 PRHDT and CDR2 FYEKMQ (reference sequence). Trimming pared 0 bases from V and 2 bases from J, leaving 13 bases between. The CDR3, as DNA: TGTGCCAGCAGCTTAGGTATATGGGGACTAAACACTGAAGCTTTCTTT. Translating gives CASSLGIWGLNTEAFF. The full variable domain, with the rest looked up from reference TRBV13 and TRBJ1-1, is AAGVIQSPRHLIKEKRETATLKCYPIPRHDTVYWYQQGPGQDPQFLISFYEKMQSDKGSIPDRFSAQQFSDYHSELNMSSLELGDSALYFCASSLGIWGLNTEAFFGQGTRLTVV.

The chain joins TRBV7-9 to TRBJ2-7; D unresolved. Trimming left V 5 bases short and J 4 bases short, with 12 bases between. CDR1 is SEHNR, CDR2 FQNEAQ, per germline (reference sequence). The CDR3 totals 13 residues. The CDR3 spells CASSNPLGYEQYF. The CDR3 nucleotides are TGTGCCAGCAGCAACCCACTCGGATACGAGCAGTACTTC.